The 9 T cell receptor beta chains below come from one sample, sequenced in a study of T cells in Graves' hyperthyroidism and ophthalmopathy. The investigators amplified TCR beta CDR3 regions from RNA transcripts. The HTBI primer set was used in a first-round RT-PCR of the TCR CDR3. MiXCR, applied by TCRdb to the multiplex PCR reads, yields one record per CDR3 protein. Among about 610,000 distinct CDR3 sequences listed, over 12% were seen once. Sequencing was done on a sample of blood. The receptor source for this set is a woman aged 40 to 55 with Graves' ophthalmopathy.

This chain links TRBV5-1 with TRBJ1-6; TRBD1 is a possible D gene (5 bases). V gave up 6 bases and J gave up 0 bases, with 19 bases separating them. Germline values: CDR1 SGHRS, CDR2 YFSETQ. The CDR3 extends over 18 amino acids. In DNA form, the CDR3 reads TGCGCCAGCAAAGCAGAGACAGACGGAAGCTCCTATAATTCACCCCTCCACTTT. Translating it yields CASKAETDGSSYNSPLHF.

This chain links TRBV6-2 or TRBV6-3 with TRBJ2-5; possible D gene TRBD2, 6 bases. The length of the CDR3 is 13 residues. Germline V lookup: CDR1 MNHEY, CDR2 SVGEGT. V was shortened by 1 base and J by 7 bases, with 10 bases between the two germline ends. CDR3 region: CASSYFGGGTQYF. Written as DNA, the CDR3 is TGTGCCAGCAGTTACTTCGGGGGTGGGACCCAGTACTTC.

This clonotype was found many times. The CDR3, as DNA: TGTGCCAGCAGTGAAGCGGGATCCAAAAACATTCAGTACTTC. This sequence encodes CASSEAGSKNIQYF. The gene calls are TRBV2 and TRBJ2-4; the D is unclear. From germline, CDR1 is SNHLY and CDR2 FYNNEI. V dropped 0 bases and J dropped 2 bases, with 5 bases sitting between them. This CDR3 spans 14 amino acids.

This clonotype was found many times. For the CDR3, the DNA is TGCGCCAGCAGCTTGGATGGGAGGGCCGCCGGGGAGCTGTTTTTT. It encodes CASSLDGRAAGELFF. J is TRBJ2-2 and V is TRBV5-1, with TRBD2 identical over 7 bases. This CDR3 is built from 15 residues. Germline CDR1 reads SGHRS; CDR2 reads YFSETQ. The V gene end was trimmed by 0 bases and the J gene end by 6 bases; junction bases not matched to a gene: 5.

Many counts were recorded for this clonotype. This chain uses TRBV29-1 with TRBJ2-5, with 9 bases fitting TRBD1. The CDR3 contains 13 residues. The V gene's germline CDR1 is SQVTM and CDR2 ANQGSEA. With V trimmed by 7 bases and J by 4 bases, 7 bases remained unmatched. This chain's CDR3 is CSADRGSGETQYF. The CDR3 DNA sequence: TGCAGCGCCGACAGGGGGAGCGGAGAGACCCAGTACTTC.

This clonotype was seen a few times. The chain uses TRBV5-1 and TRBJ2-6, with 11 bases that match TRBD1. This CDR3 contains 17 residues. After removal of 4 bases from V and 1 base from J, the junction contained 4 bases not matched to a gene. In germline, CDR1 is SGHRS, CDR2 YFSETQ. The CDR3 spells CASSLDRGRSGANVLTF. CDR3 coding DNA: TGCGCCAGCAGCCTGGACAGGGGGCGGTCTGGGGCCAACGTCCTGACTTTC.

The rearrangement uses TRBV5-6 and TRBJ2-5; no reliable D call. This CDR3 spans 13 amino acids. Germline CDR1 SGHDT, CDR2 YYEEEE. With 1 base removed from V and 4 bases from J, the gap between germline ends came to 8 bases. This CDR3 is CASSLTEAETQYF. The CDR3 coding sequence is TGTGCCAGCAGCTTGACAGAAGCAGAGACCCAGTACTTC.

This clonotype was recorded many times. This chain links TRBV7-2 with TRBJ1-2; a weak D match, TRBD1 (6 bases). Per germline, CDR1 SGHTA and CDR2 FQGNSA. V gave up 3 bases and J gave up 5 bases, with 13 bases separating them. This CDR3 is built from 14 residues. The CDR3 spells CASSLKRGTYGYTF. Here the CDR3 DNA reads TGTGCCAGCAGCTTGAAGAGGGGGACATATGGCTACACCTTC.

This clonotype appeared many times. This chain connects TRBV6-2 or TRBV6-3 to TRBJ2-2, with D uncertain. This CDR3 comprises 12 residues. Trimming left V 7 bases short and J 6 bases short, with 9 bases between. Germline loops: CDR1 MNHEY, CDR2 SVGEGT. The CDR3 sequence: CASTPRSGELFF. The CDR3 nucleotides are TGTGCCAGCACTCCCCGATCCGGGGAGCTGTTTTTT.